This TCR beta chain comes out of a study of blood T cell repertoires in COVID-19. As for the study in general: Donors in the United States, Italy and Spain gave samples during acute or convalescent COVID-19. Nucleic acid was either cDNA or gDNA, and it came from T cells, B-cell-depleted T cells, or PBMCs.

Per the authors' pipeline: For nucleated cells, counts were estimated from reference gene primer amplification. The repertoire was sequenced with immunoSEQ multiplex PCR; TCRdb's copy has only in-frame clones and lacks some. That table gives V, J and clone size, and the DNA gave D and trimming. The profile shows about 340,000 clones, more than 75% of them singletons. CDR3 length equals 20 residues. CDR1 is SGHRS, CDR2 YFSETQ, per germline. V was shortened by 3 bases and J by 2 bases, with 28 bases between the two germline ends. This TCR was recovered from a woman aged 18-35 years who had recovered from COVID-19. The sample taken for sequencing was peripheral blood. The chain recombines TRBV5-1 with TRBJ2-3, with a possible D match to TRBD2 (5 bases). The CDR3 DNA sequence: TGCGCCAGCAGCTCTTGGTTCCCCGGAAGGACGCCCCGGGACACAGATACGCAGTATTTT. Translating it yields CASSSWFPGRTPRDTDTQYF.